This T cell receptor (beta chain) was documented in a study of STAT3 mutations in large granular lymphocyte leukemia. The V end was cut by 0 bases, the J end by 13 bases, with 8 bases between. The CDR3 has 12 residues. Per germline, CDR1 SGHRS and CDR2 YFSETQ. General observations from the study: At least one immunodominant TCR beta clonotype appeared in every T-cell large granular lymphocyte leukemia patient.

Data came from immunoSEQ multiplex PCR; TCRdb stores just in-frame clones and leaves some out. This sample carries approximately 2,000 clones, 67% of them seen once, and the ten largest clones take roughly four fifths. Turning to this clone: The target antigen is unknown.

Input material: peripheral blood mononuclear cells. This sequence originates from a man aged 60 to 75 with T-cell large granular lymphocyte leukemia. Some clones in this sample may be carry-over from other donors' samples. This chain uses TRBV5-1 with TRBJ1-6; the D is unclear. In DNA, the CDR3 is TGCGCCAGCAGCTTGGTAGGCGGTCCCCTCCACTTT. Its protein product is CASSLVGGPLHF. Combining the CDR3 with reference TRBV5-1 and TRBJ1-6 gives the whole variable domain KAGVTQTPRYLIKTRGQQVTLSCSPISGHRSVSWYQQTPGQGLQFLFEYFSETQRNKGNFPGRFSGRQFSNSRSEMNVSTLELGDSALYLCASSLVGGPLHFGNGTRLTVT.